This T cell receptor (beta chain) was sequenced during a study of blood T cell repertoires in COVID-19 (dated by TCRdb to the early 2020s). Describing the broader study: Samples from collaborators originated in the United States, Italy and Spain and spanned both the acute and convalescent phases of COVID-19. Where HLA class I and class II types were available, the types were taken from metadata supplied by the sample provider, not from assay-based typing. Samples came from the ongoing ImmuneRACE study (first 160 participants) plus 1,254 subjects from 6 global collaborators. The prospective study material was composed of cDNA or gDNA derived from T cells, B-cell-depleted T cells, or PBMCs. Deeply sampled blood TCRbeta repertoires from subjects exposed to, actively infected with, or recovered from COVID-19 were included in the dataset. The repertoires were released in a freely available public database meant as a resource for research on the immune response to SARS-CoV-2. Nearly every sample came with metadata listing a de-identified subject ID, COVID-19 status, age in years and sex. Findings and caveats that apply to the study as a whole: How much clinical and demographic metadata was included differed by source and by participant, and the metadata was provided uncurated.

Taken from cysteine to phenylalanine, the CDR3 has 16 residues. CDR3 DNA only is kept here, 48 bases in frame from base 1. From the germline V gene (reference sequence), CDR1 is WNHNN and CDR2 is SYGVQD. Clipping removes 6 bases from V and 4 bases from J, with 9 as the unmatched junction base count. A second Seattle source provided samples from volunteer blood donors who had recovered from COVID-19. Whole blood was collected in K2EDTA tubes by collaborating institutions according to the institutions' own protocols. For TCRbeta analysis, collaborators shipped samples in one of three forms: frozen whole blood, isolated PBMCs, or DNA extracted from either of those sample types. TCRbeta CDR3 regions were amplified from genomic DNA using the immunoSEQ Assay, a bias-controlled multiplex PCR. On the authors' methods: Nucleated cell counts per sample were estimated from amplification of reference gene primers within the assay. Sequence reads were collapsed and filtered to measure the absolute abundance of every unique TCRbeta CDR3 rearrangement. For each sample, productive Simpson clonality was calculated by taking the square root of Simpson's diversity index across productive rearrangements. TCRdb mirrors the immuneACCESS table, restricted to in-frame sequences. Some clones are absent from its copies; in checked studies, under half trace to an unresolved V gene, and the reason for the others is unknown. D and trimming were read from the DNA, whereas the V and J calls and clone size are those reported in that table. The sample table contains 250,000 to 300,000 clones; only one count was recorded for 70% to 90% of them. The ten biggest clones cover around 0.91% of the sample.

On this clone: Its antigen is still unknown. One base away there is no much larger clone; base qualities are not given.

The chain couples TRBV10-1 to TRBJ2-3; 11 junctional bases match TRBD2. This receptor was identified in a woman in her thirties or forties who had recovered from COVID-19. The sample comprised peripheral blood. The encoded CDR3 is CASSGTSGAGADTQYF. Read as DNA, the sequence is TGCGCCAGCAGCGGGACTAGCGGCGCCGGGGCAGATACGCAGTATTTT.